This TCR beta chain was obtained from a study of blood T cell repertoires in COVID-19. Study details: The samples span acute and convalescent COVID-19 from the United States, Italy and Spain. Sources were T cells, B-cell-depleted T cells, or PBMCs; the material itself was cDNA or gDNA.

The CDR3 spans 15 residues. Germline CDR1 reads LGHNA; CDR2 reads YSLEER. Trimming removed 5 bases from V and 5 bases from J; junction bases left unmatched: 7. The method was immunoSEQ multiplex PCR; TCRdb's version includes in-frame clones alone and lacks a portion of them. In the table there are about 110,000 clones, approximately 82% of which are singletons. The chain couples TRBV4-3 to TRBJ1-3; 9 nucleotides agree with TRBD1. This sequence was found in a woman between 65 and 79 years old with acute or convalescent COVID-19. The source material was peripheral blood. The CDR3 region is CASSEGTGRRNTIYF. The CDR3 region has the DNA TGCGCCAGCAGCGAAGGGACAGGGCGGCGAAACACCATATATTTT.